These 26 T cell receptor beta chains came from one sample sequenced in a study of blood T cell repertoires in COVID-19. This table comes from immunoSEQ multiplex PCR, and its TCRdb copy is limited to in-frame clones, with some not included. The data show approximately 290,000 clones, approximately 84% seen once. The material sequenced was peripheral blood. Receptor source: a person between 65 and 79 years old with COVID-19, enrolled during active disease.

The rearrangement uses TRBV7-2 and TRBJ2-1, with TRBD2 identical over 8 bases. Germline V lookup: CDR1 SGHTA, CDR2 FQGNSA. This CDR3 region has 15 residues. Trimming cost V 5 bases and J 6 bases; bases outside gene matches: 9. The CDR3 region has the DNA TGTGCCAGCAGCACACGGACCGGGGGGGCCAATGAGCAGTTCTTC. Translation: CASSTRTGGANEQFF.

The V call is TRBV9, the J call TRBJ1-1; D ambiguous. Germline V gives CDR1 SGDLS, CDR2 YYNGEE. CDR3 size: 13 residues. The V gene lost 0 bases and the J gene lost 0 bases, with 3 bases spanning the gap. The CDR3 spells CASSVVMNTEAFF. For the CDR3, the DNA is TGTGCCAGCAGCGTAGTCATGAACACTGAAGCTTTCTTT.

V is TRBV19 and J is TRBJ1-5; no definite D call. The germline V gene encodes CDR1 LNHDA and CDR2 SQIVND (reference sequence). There are 14 residues in the CDR3. V was cut by 7 bases and J by 5 bases, with 15 bases left in between. The CDR3 coding sequence is TGTGCCAGTAAACCGCAACGGGGAGATCAGCCCCAGCATTTT. Protein: CASKPQRGDQPQHF.

The J gene is TRBJ2-1, the V gene TRBV7-2; D gene ambiguous. This CDR3 comprises 16 residues. Per germline, CDR1 SGHTA and CDR2 FQGNSA. V was shortened by 1 base and J by 9 bases, with 19 bases between the two germline ends. CDR3 sequence (DNA): TGTGCCAGCAGCTTAGAGCTAAGTTTCCAGGTTGGTGAGCAGTTCTTC. Encoded protein: CASSLELSFQVGEQFF.

This clone was counted only a few times. Other nucleotide sequences in the sample specify the same CDR3. The CDR3 sequence: CASSHGSSYEQYF. The CDR3 coding sequence is TGTGCCAGCAGCCACGGTAGCTCCTACGAGCAGTACTTC. V usage is TRBV27 and J usage is TRBJ2-7, with D uncertain. The V gene lost 6 bases and the J gene lost 0 bases, with 9 bases spanning the gap. Germline lookup yields CDR1 MNHEY and CDR2 SMNVEV (reference sequence). CDR3 length: 13 residues.

V gene TRBV7-2 combines with J gene TRBJ1-5; D might be TRBD1 (5 bases). V lost 5 bases to trimming and J lost 6 bases, with 17 bases between them. The CDR3 extends over 15 amino acids. The germline V gene encodes CDR1 SGHTA and CDR2 FQGNSA. The CDR3 DNA follows: TGTGCCAGCAGCACTAGCGGGGGGGTGGGTCAGCCCCAGCATTTT. Its translation: CASSTSGGVGQPQHF.

The chain links TRBV27 to TRBJ2-3; 14 bases are shared with TRBD2. V lost 5 bases, J lost 7 bases, and 5 bases stayed unmatched. Germline V gives CDR1 MNHEY, CDR2 SMNVEV (reference sequence). The length of the CDR3 is 15 residues. The CDR3 loop reads CASSPGLAGVNTQYF. For the CDR3, the DNA is TGTGCCAGCAGTCCGGGACTAGCGGGAGTAAATACGCAGTATTTT.

This clone occurred a few times. This specimen includes other DNA sequences encoding the same CDR3. This chain connects TRBV11-2 to TRBJ2-2; the D is unclear. CDR1 and CDR2 from the germline V gene are SGHAT and FQNNGV. V was cut by 2 bases and J by 6 bases, with 10 bases left in between. This CDR3 comprises 14 residues. CDR3 sequence: CASSLLAGSGELFF. The CDR3 coding sequence is TGTGCCAGCAGCTTACTCGCAGGTTCCGGGGAGCTGTTTTTT.

The genes are TRBV6-1 and TRBJ2-7, with a weak D call TRBD2 (5 bases). CDR1 MNHNS and CDR2 SASEGT come from the germline V gene. The CDR3 covers 15 residues. V lost 1 base to trimming and J lost 0 bases, with 10 bases between them. The CDR3 region is CASSEDSGLSYEQYF. CDR3 DNA sequence: TGTGCCAGCAGTGAAGACAGCGGCCTCTCCTACGAGCAGTACTTC.

The chain recombines TRBV7-3 with TRBJ2-2; D perhaps matches TRBD1 (6 bases). The germline V gene encodes CDR1 SGHTA and CDR2 FQGTGA. V was shortened by 4 bases and J by 2 bases, with 14 bases between the two germline ends. The CDR3 contains 16 residues. Here the CDR3 DNA reads TGTGCCAGCAGCTACAGGGTTCCTCCAAACACCGGGGAGCTGTTTTTT. Its protein product is CASSYRVPPNTGELFF. The full variable domain, its missing parts supplied by reference TRBV7-3 and TRBJ2-2, is GAGVSQTPSNKVTEKGKYVELRCDPISGHTALYWYRQSLGQGPEFLIYFQGTGAADDSGLPNDRFFAVRPEGSVSTLKIQRTERGDSAVYLCASSYRVPPNTGELFFGEGSRLTVL.

The chain is built from TRBV9 and TRBJ1-1; the D gene is possibly TRBD1 (6 bases). The CDR3 has 14 amino acids. Per germline, CDR1 SGDLS and CDR2 YYNGEE. The germline V and J ends were trimmed by 3 bases and 0 bases, with 9 bases remaining between them. The CDR3 is CASSEGQMNTEAFF. DNA of the CDR3: TGTGCCAGCAGCGAAGGACAGATGAACACTGAAGCTTTCTTT.

The chain links TRBV28 to TRBJ2-7, with 9 bases matching TRBD2. The length of the CDR3 is 15 residues. The trim removed 1 base at V and 8 bases at J, leaving 9 bases unmatched. The germline CDR1 and CDR2 sequences are MDHEN and SYDVKM. DNA of the CDR3: TGTGCCAGCAGTTTATTCGGGACTAGCCGCGCCCAGCAGTACTTC. Protein sequence: CASSLFGTSRAQQYF.

This chain joins TRBV5-1 and TRBJ2-1, with 16 bases aligning to TRBD2. CDR3 length: 15 amino acids. Germline V lookup: CDR1 SGHRS, CDR2 YFSETQ. V dropped 4 bases and J dropped 7; count of bases not matched to a gene: 2. The CDR3 loop is CASSGGLAGGNEQFF. The DNA of the CDR3 is TGCGCCAGCAGCGGGGGACTAGCGGGAGGGAATGAGCAGTTCTTC.

This clone was seen only a few times. This chain uses TRBV4-3 with TRBJ2-7, with a possible D match to TRBD2 (5 bases). Trimming cost V 0 bases and J 1 base, with 7 bases left between them. The CDR3 is 14 residues long. Germline V gives CDR1 LGHNA, CDR2 YSLEER. CDR3 sequence reads: CASSQDGESYEQYF. The CDR3 DNA is TGCGCCAGCAGCCAAGATGGGGAGTCCTACGAGCAGTACTTC.

This clone was recorded a few times. V usage is TRBV10-3 and J usage is TRBJ1-5; the D gene is possibly TRBD1 (5 bases). V lost 0 bases and J 0 bases, leaving 9 bases between the germline ends. This CDR3 spans 16 amino acids. Germline assignment: CDR1 ENHRY and CDR2 SYGVKD. CDR3 sequence: CAISESGQLSNQPQHF. The CDR3 DNA follows: TGTGCCATCAGTGAGTCGGGGCAGCTTAGCAATCAGCCCCAGCATTTT.

The V call is TRBV19, the J call TRBJ1-4; D not resolved. Germline V gene data show CDR1 as LNHDA and CDR2 as SQIVND (reference sequence). The CDR3 covers 13 residues. The V end was cut by 7 bases, the J end by 8 bases, with 14 bases between. CDR3 sequence: CASNVGRGEKLFF. As DNA, the CDR3 is TGTGCCAGTAACGTAGGAAGAGGAGAAAAACTGTTTTTT.

This rearrangement joins TRBV7-3 to TRBJ1-1; a weak D match, TRBD1 (6 bases). This CDR3 comprises 14 residues. Between the trimmed V and J ends, which lost 3 bases and 5 bases, there was a span of 13 bases. The germline gives CDR1 SGHTA, CDR2 FQGTGA. Written as DNA, the CDR3 is TGTGCCAGCAGCTTCGGTACAGGGCGGACTGAAGCTTTCTTT. Translation: CASSFGTGRTEAFF.

The CDR3 reads CASSQEEYRYSNQPQHF. Written as DNA, the CDR3 is TGCGCCAGCAGCCAAGAAGAATACAGGTATAGCAATCAGCCCCAGCATTTT. This chain uses TRBV4-3 with TRBJ1-5; maybe TRBD1 (5 bases). The CDR3 is 17 residues long. Germline CDR1 is LGHNA and CDR2 is YSLEER. V lost 0 bases to trimming and J lost 0 bases, with 12 bases between them.

This clone was found many times. The CDR3 bases are TGTGCCAGCCTCGCTGGGGGGGGAGGTTTCCACGAGCAGTACTTC. Its protein product is CASLAGGGGFHEQYF. The chain combines TRBV28 with TRBJ2-7, with TRBD2 matching over 7 bases. CDR1 is MDHEN, CDR2 SYDVKM, per germline. V trimming: 8 bases; J trimming: 5 bases; junction bases outside the gene matches: 15. This CDR3 region has 15 residues. The whole variable domain, filled in from reference TRBV28 and TRBJ2-7, reads DVKVTQSSRYLVKRTGEKVFLECVQDMDHENMFWYRQDPGLGLRLIYFSYDVKMKEKGDIPEGYSVSREKKERFSLILESASTNQTSMYLCASLAGGGGFHEQYFGPGTRLTVT.

This sequence joins TRBV19 and TRBJ2-1; 8 bases align to TRBD2. Losses at the gene ends were 1 base for V and 3 bases for J; bases not matched to a gene: 2. The CDR3 runs to 15 residues. CDR1 is LNHDA, CDR2 SQIVND, per germline (reference sequence). In DNA, the CDR3 is TGTGCCAGTAGTATAGGTAGCGGGGTCTACAATGAGCAGTTCTTC. Translated, it gives CASSIGSGVYNEQFF. Combining the CDR3 with reference TRBV19 and TRBJ2-1 gives the whole variable domain DGGITQSPKYLFRKEGQNVTLSCEQNLNHDAMYWYRQDPGQGLRLIYYSQIVNDFQKGDIAEGYSVSREKKESFPLTVTSAQKNPTAFYLCASSIGSGVYNEQFFGPGTRLTVL.

The chain joins TRBV14 to TRBJ2-5; no reliable D call. Trimming shortened V by 0 bases and J by 5 bases, and 10 bases separated the two germline ends. The length of the CDR3 is 14 residues. Germline CDR1 is SGHDN and CDR2 is FVKESK. In DNA form, the CDR3 reads TGTGCCAGCAGCCAAGAAGGTTGGCGGGAGACCCAGTACTTC. This codes for CASSQEGWRETQYF. The variable domain in full, with the rest retrieved from reference TRBV14 and TRBJ2-5, is EAGVTQFPSHSVIEKGQTVTLRCDPISGHDNLYWYRRVMGKEIKFLLHFVKESKQDESGMPNNRFLAERTGGTYSTLKVQPAELEDSGVYFCASSQEGWRETQYFGPGTRLLVL.

The rearrangement joins TRBV3-1 (or the pseudogene TRBV3-2) to TRBJ2-7; D not certain. CDR3 length equals 12 residues. Trimming removed 2 bases at V and 6 bases at J, with 8 bases between. CDR1 is LGHDT and CDR2 is YNNKEL in the germline V gene (reference sequence). Here the CDR3 DNA reads TGTGCCAGCAGCCAAACAGTGAGCGAGCAGTACTTC. Encoded protein: CASSQTVSEQYF.

The chain is built from TRBV7-3 and TRBJ1-3; TRBD1 is a possible D gene (6 bases). The V end was cut by 5 bases, the J end by 4 bases, with 9 bases between. The CDR3 totals 13 residues. The germline V gene encodes CDR1 SGHTA and CDR2 FQGTGA. CDR3 coding DNA: TGTGCCAGCAGCCAAGACAGGGGAAACACCATATATTTT. It translates to CASSQDRGNTIYF.

This clone was recorded once. The chain uses TRBV2 and TRBJ2-2; 15 bases are a match to TRBD2. Germline V gene lookup returns CDR1 SNHLY and CDR2 FYNNEI. The CDR3 runs 17 residues. J gave up 6 bases and V 6 bases, and 8 bases lay outside the gene matches. The CDR3 spells CASSRDGLAGGPGELFF. CDR3 nucleotide sequence: TGTGCCAGCAGCCGCGATGGACTAGCGGGGGGGCCCGGGGAGCTGTTTTTT.

The chain couples TRBV5-4 to TRBJ2-5; TRBD2 aligns across 7 bases. The CDR3 has 13 residues. V lost 4 bases, J lost 3 bases, and 3 bases stayed unmatched. Germline V CDR1 and CDR2: SGHNT, YYREEE (reference sequence). The CDR3 DNA is TGTGCCAGCAGCAGCGGGACTGAAGAGACCCAGTACTTC. Translating gives CASSSGTEETQYF.

This chain links TRBV18 with TRBJ2-7; 8 bases align to TRBD2. The germline V gene encodes CDR1 KGHSH and CDR2 LQKENI. The CDR3 is 14 amino acids. Trimming took 6 bases from V and 3 from J; bases not matched to a gene: 7. The CDR3 protein is CASSSGTEVYEQYF. The CDR3, as DNA: TGTGCCAGCTCTAGCGGGACGGAAGTCTACGAGCAGTACTTC.